This TCR beta chain is from a study of cytomegalovirus exposure and HLA in healthy donors. For this clone: The antigen remains unidentified.

General study findings and limits: The authors later linked a missense DCLRE1C variant to TCR beta V- and J-gene trimming.

The PCR contained 60 Vbeta and 13 Jbeta primers. The method was immunoSEQ multiplex PCR; TCRdb's version includes in-frame clones alone and lacks a portion of them. The sample contains about 90,000 clones, 65% to 85% of which appear only once. Germline trimming cut 6 bases from V and 5 bases from J; bases unmatched to any gene: 6. CDR3 length equals 14 residues. CDR1 and CDR2 from the germline V gene are MNHEY and SVGAGI. Healthy people donating bone marrow made up the donors. Donors were nominally healthy when sampled, though unrecorded immune exposures were likely. This TCR came from a man between 18 and 35 years old in good health and CMV-seronegative. The sequenced sample consisted of PBMCs. The rearrangement links TRBV6-5 to TRBJ1-5; 8 bases line up with TRBD1. CDR3: CASRTGEGYQPQHF. In DNA, the CDR3 is TGTGCCAGCAGGACAGGGGAGGGTTATCAGCCCCAGCATTTT.